Each of the 19 T cell receptor beta chains below was sequenced from the same sample in a study of blood T cell repertoires in COVID-19. This table comes from immunoSEQ multiplex PCR, and its TCRdb copy is limited to in-frame clones, with some not included. The data show about 69,000 clones, with approximately 80% seen just once and roughly 13% held by the top ten. The sequencing input was peripheral blood. The receptors here all came from a man over 45 with COVID-19, enrolled during active disease.

The V gene is TRBV19, the J gene TRBJ1-2; D uncertain. The CDR3 is 15 residues long. The germline V gene has CDR1 LNHDA and CDR2 SQIVND (reference sequence). Deletions cut 6 bases from V and 6 bases from J, with 20 bases between. CDR3 region: CASSMLRGYGDGYTF. As DNA, the CDR3 is TGTGCCAGTAGCATGCTACGTGGCTACGGGGATGGCTACACCTTC.

The chain employs TRBV9 and TRBJ2-1, with TRBD2 matching over 12 bases. V shed 4 bases and J 6 bases; nucleotides not matched to a gene: 8. Germline lookup yields CDR1 SGDLS and CDR2 YYNGEE. The CDR3 spans 16 residues. The CDR3: CASSLSSGGAFNEQFF. CDR3 nucleotides: TGTGCCAGCAGCCTATCTAGCGGGGGGGCGTTCAATGAGCAGTTCTTC.

V usage is TRBV25-1 and J usage is TRBJ2-7; a weak D match, TRBD2 (6 bases). The CDR3 contains 13 residues. The V and J ends lost 7 bases and 6 bases respectively, with 16 bases between them. CDR1 and CDR2 from the germline V gene are MGHDK and SYGVNS. The CDR3 is CASTPRFGGEQYF. CDR3 nucleotide sequence: TGTGCCAGCACCCCGCGGTTCGGGGGCGAGCAGTACTTC.

This sequence joins TRBV5-5 and TRBJ2-7, with D possibly TRBD1 on 5 matching bases. CDR1 and CDR2 (germline): SGHKS, YYEKEE (reference sequence). V gave up 2 bases and J gave up 4 bases, with 10 bases separating them. This CDR3 contains 13 residues. The chain's CDR3 is CASSFDSGYEQYF. The CDR3 bases are TGTGCCAGCAGCTTCGACAGTGGGTACGAGCAGTACTTC.

This chain joins TRBV5-1 and TRBJ1-2; 7 nucleotides match TRBD1. This CDR3 comprises 13 residues. The J segment lost 7 bases and the V segment lost 4 bases, leaving 7 bases of the junction unmatched. Germline CDR1 SGHRS, CDR2 YFSETQ. CDR3 in amino acids: CASSGGQVPGYTF. The CDR3 coding sequence is TGCGCCAGCAGCGGCGGACAGGTTCCTGGCTACACCTTC.

The chain recombines TRBV13 with TRBJ1-5; possibly TRBD1 for D (5 bases). This CDR3 region has 15 residues. V lost 7 bases and J lost 0, with 13 bases in between. Germline V gene lookup returns CDR1 PRHDT and CDR2 FYEKMQ (reference sequence). CDR3 amino acids: CASTRGDYSNQPQHF. CDR3 DNA sequence: TGTGCCAGCACCCGAGGGGACTATAGCAATCAGCCCCAGCATTTT. Using reference TRBV13 and TRBJ1-5 for the parts outside the CDR3, the full variable domain is AAGVIQSPRHLIKEKRETATLKCYPIPRHDTVYWYQQGPGQDPQFLISFYEKMQSDKGSIPDRFSAQQFSDYHSELNMSSLELGDSALYFCASTRGDYSNQPQHFGDGTRLSIL.

This chain uses TRBV21-1 with TRBJ2-5; the D call in the table, TRBD2, was not verified against the DNA. TRBV21-1 is described as a pseudogene. The length of the CDR3 is 13 residues. CDR3 nucleotide sequence: TGTGCCAGCAGACTTGAGGCCCAAGAGACCCAGTACTTC. Amino acids: CASRLEAQETQYF.

The gene calls are TRBV11-1 and TRBJ2-1; 9 bases fit TRBD1. CDR3 size: 13 residues. CDR1 and CDR2 (germline): SGHAT, FQDESV (reference sequence). J lost 15 bases, V lost 3 bases, and 9 bases had no gene match. CDR3 in amino acids: CASSLGNRGRVFF. DNA for the CDR3: TGTGCCAGCAGCTTGGGTAACAGGGGGCGAGTGTTCTTC.

V and J are TRBV19 and TRBJ2-5; a weak D match, TRBD1 (6 bases). The CDR3 consists of 14 residues. Germline CDR1 and CDR2: LNHDA and SQIVND (reference sequence). The V end lost 5 bases, the J end lost 2 bases, and 12 bases lay between the germline ends. This CDR3 reads CASSPDRLQETQYF. The CDR3, as DNA: TGTGCCAGTAGTCCCGACAGGTTACAAGAGACCCAGTACTTC.

The chain is built from TRBV6-5 and TRBJ2-7, with 8 bases identical to TRBD1. The CDR3 totals 16 residues. V lost 0 bases and J lost 7; bases outside the gene matches: 11. Germline V gives CDR1 MNHEY, CDR2 SVGAGI. The DNA for the CDR3 is TGTGCCAGCAGTTACTCGCGTTCGGACAGGGCCGGAGAGCAGTACTTC. It translates to CASSYSRSDRAGEQYF.

The CDR3 here is CASSMVGLAGSYEQYF. In DNA, the CDR3 is TGTGCCAGCAGCATGGTCGGGCTAGCGGGGTCCTACGAGCAGTACTTC. The V and J genes are TRBV11-2 and TRBJ2-7; 9 nucleotides agree with TRBD2. Unmatched junction bases numbered 9, after V lost 5 bases and J lost 1 base. The CDR3 is made up of 16 amino acids. The germline gives CDR1 SGHAT, CDR2 FQNNGV.

J is TRBJ2-5 and V is TRBV1; the table's D call, TRBD2, was not checked against the DNA. TRBV1 is annotated as a pseudogene. CDR3 length equals 17 residues. CDR3 amino acids: CTRDPRRGVAPRETQYF. CDR3 DNA: TGCACCCGCGACCCCCGGCGGGGAGTTGCCCCGCGGGAGACCCAGTACTTC.

The chain has TRBV4-1 and TRBJ1-1; TRBD1 matches at 8 bases. The CDR3 extends over 14 amino acids. CDR1 and CDR2 from the germline V gene are MGHRA and YSYEKL. The junction had 11 bases not matched to a gene; V was cut back by 4 bases and J by 10 bases. CDR3 loop: CASSRPGGARGAFF. The CDR3 nucleotides are TGCGCCAGCAGCCGGCCAGGGGGCGCCAGGGGAGCTTTCTTT.

The CDR3 reads CASSPGTGLYEQYF. As DNA, the CDR3 is TGTGCCAGCAGCCCCGGGACAGGGTTGTACGAGCAGTACTTC. The V and J genes are TRBV5-4 and TRBJ2-7; 9 bases are shared with TRBD1. J was trimmed by 4 bases and V by 4 bases; bases with no gene match: 6. Germline V gene sequence: CDR1 SGHNT, CDR2 YYREEE (reference sequence). The CDR3 has 14 amino acids.

The chain is built from TRBV11-3 and TRBJ2-3, with D hard to call. V was clipped by 4 bases and J by 4 bases, with 15 bases between them. CDR1 is SGHNT and CDR2 is YENEEA in the germline V gene. The CDR3 runs to 15 residues. The CDR3 DNA reads TGTGCCAGCAGCTCATCCGGGTCCTTCCCAGATACGCAGTATTTT. Its protein product is CASSSSGSFPDTQYF.

The chain has TRBV9 and TRBJ2-2, with TRBD1 matching over 9 bases. With V trimmed by 4 bases and J by 2 bases, 3 bases remained unmatched. The CDR3 has 15 residues. Looked up from germline, CDR1 is SGDLS and CDR2 is YYNGEE. The CDR3 is CASSLTGGNTGELFF. CDR3 coding DNA: TGTGCCAGCAGCCTAACAGGGGGCAACACCGGGGAGCTGTTTTTT.

The chain employs TRBV11-2 and TRBJ2-7, with 7 bases that match TRBD2. V lost 6 bases, J lost 2 bases, and 10 bases stayed unmatched. Germline V lookup: CDR1 SGHAT, CDR2 FQNNGV. The CDR3 length is 15 residues. This CDR3 reads CASRLGGGNPYEQYF. The CDR3 DNA reads as TGTGCCAGCAGACTGGGGGGGGGTAATCCCTACGAGCAGTACTTC. Together with reference TRBV11-2 and TRBJ2-7, the CDR3 gives the full variable domain: EAGVAQSPRYKIIEKRQSVAFWCNPISGHATLYWYQQILGQGPKLLIQFQNNGVVDDSQLPKDRFSAERLKGVDSTLKIQPAKLEDSAVYLCASRLGGGNPYEQYFGPGTRLTVT.

This chain joins TRBV6-6 and TRBJ1-2, with D unclear. Germline loops: CDR1 MNHNY, CDR2 SVGAGI (reference sequence). This CDR3 region has 12 residues. V was shortened by 2 bases and J by 2 bases, with 3 bases between the two germline ends. CDR3 residues: CASSYENYGYTF. In DNA form, the CDR3 reads TGTGCCAGCAGTTACGAGAACTATGGCTACACCTTC.

Note on this clone: The same CDR3 also results from other DNA sequences found in this sample. The chain carries TRBV10-3 and TRBJ1-4; D unresolved. The V end was cut by 0 bases, the J end by 1 base, with 9 bases between. CDR1 and CDR2 from the germline V gene are ENHRY and SYGVKD. This CDR3 spans 16 amino acids. The CDR3 region is CAISESPGGTNEKLFF. CDR3 nucleotides: TGTGCCATCAGTGAGTCGCCAGGAGGAACTAATGAAAAACTGTTTTTT.